A single T cell receptor beta chain is shown here with its context. CDR1 and CDR2 from the germline V gene are SGHAT and FQNNGV. The germline V and J ends were trimmed by 1 base and 2 bases, with 4 bases remaining between them. This CDR3 contains 13 residues. Original analysis: Amplification of reference gene primers was used by the study to estimate nucleated cell counts. Using immunoSEQ multiplex PCR, the repertoire was profiled, and TCRdb retains in-frame clones only, with some absent. D and trimming were read from the DNA, whereas the V and J calls and clone size are those reported in that table. The sample yields about 140,000 clones, more than 65% seen once. The entry originates in a study of blood T cell repertoires in COVID-19. Study-wide background: Nucleic acid was either cDNA or gDNA, and it came from T cells, B-cell-depleted T cells, or PBMCs.

The TCR comes from a man at least 80 years old with acute or convalescent COVID-19. The rearrangement links TRBV11-2 to TRBJ2-3; D is unresolved. The sequencing sample was made of peripheral blood. The chain's CDR3 is CASSLAITDTQYF. DNA for the CDR3: TGTGCCAGCAGCTTAGCTATCACAGATACGCAGTATTTT.